Listed here are 13 T cell receptor beta chains from one sample, sequenced in a study of molecular identifiers for immune sequencing clone quantification. TCRdb re-called the PCR reads with MiXCR, one entry per CDR3 protein. This sample yields approximately 90,000 distinct CDR3 sequences, of which less than 25% are seen a single time; under 1% belongs to the top ten. What was sequenced was naive CD8+ T cells from blood, with Jurkat cell RNA spiked in. This sample's subset: FACS-sorted CD8+CD4-CCR7+CD45RA+ naive T cells. Receptors originate from a human donor in good health. Some libraries in this study had Jurkat cell RNA spiked in.

A remark on this clonotype: An end of the junction differs from the germline gene, which may be a read error. The V gene is TRBV7-2, the J gene TRBJ2-5; D is possibly TRBD2 (6 bases). From germline, CDR1 is SGHTA and CDR2 FQGNSA. The CDR3 covers 14 residues. DNA for the CDR3: TGTGCCAGCAGCTTAGTGGGAGGTTCGGGGACCCAGTGCTTC. Encoded protein: CASSLVGGSGTQCF.

In the case of this clonotype: One end of the junction is discordant with germline, which a read error may explain. The chain links TRBV4-1 to TRBJ1-1; D is possibly TRBD1 (6 bases). The CDR3 is 13 amino acids. Germline V gene lookup returns CDR1 MGHRA and CDR2 YSYEKL. The CDR3: CASSVQGRTEALF. Here the CDR3 DNA reads TGCGCGAGCAGCGTCCAGGGGAGGACTGAAGCTCTCTTT.

V and J are TRBV4-2 and TRBJ2-3, with 7 bases matching TRBD2. This CDR3 spans 16 amino acids. Germline-derived CDR1 and CDR2 are LGHNA and YNFKEQ. The V and J ends lost 1 base and 2 bases, in that order; junction bases with no gene match: 6. The CDR3 coding sequence is TGTGCCAGCAGCCAAGGGAGTCTAGCGGACACAGATACGCAGTATTTT. Its protein is CASSQGSLADTDTQYF.

This clonotype was counted ten times or more. The chain recombines TRBV6-5 with TRBJ1-5, with D unclear. The CDR3 is made up of 15 amino acids. V dropped 6 bases and J dropped 4 bases, with 16 bases sitting between them. Germline V gives CDR1 MNHEY, CDR2 SVGAGI. The CDR3 bases are TGTGCCAGCAGATCCGACCTAGCCCCAAATCAGCCCCAGCATTTT. Amino acid sequence: CASRSDLAPNQPQHF.

This clonotype has a count of ten or more. The CDR3 here is CASSLRGGSEGTDTQYF. CDR3 nucleotides: TGTGCCAGCAGCTTAAGGGGGGGTTCGGAAGGCACAGATACGCAGTATTTT. The chain carries TRBV11-2 and TRBJ2-3, with a tentative D call TRBD2 (7 bases). Germline V gene data show CDR1 as SGHAT and CDR2 as FQNNGV. Between the trimmed V and J ends, which lost 2 bases and 1 base, there was a span of 16 bases. This CDR3 region has 17 residues. Full variable domain (remainder filled in from reference TRBV11-2 and TRBJ2-3): EAGVAQSPRYKIIEKRQSVAFWCNPISGHATLYWYQQILGQGPKLLIQFQNNGVVDDSQLPKDRFSAERLKGVDSTLKIQPAKLEDSAVYLCASSLRGGSEGTDTQYFGPGTRLTVL.

Comment on this clonotype: A much larger clone lies one base from this, so it may be a read error. This rearrangement joins TRBV9 to TRBJ2-3, with D perhaps TRBD2 (6 bases). CDR1 is SGDLS, CDR2 YYNGEE, per germline. The V and J ends lost 0 bases and 6 bases respectively, with 14 bases between them. The CDR3 runs 15 residues. The CDR3 is CASSVGGVDLDTQYF. CDR3 in DNA: TGTGCCAGCAGCGTAGGCGGGGTGGATTTGGATACGCAGTATTTT.

J is TRBJ2-7 and V is TRBV10-2; perhaps TRBD2 as D (6 bases). Germline V gene lookup returns CDR1 WSHSY and CDR2 SAAADI. CDR3 length equals 15 residues. The germline V and J ends were trimmed by 3 bases and 2 bases, with 14 bases remaining between them. This CDR3 is CASSDPGTVAYEQYF. DNA for the CDR3: TGCGCCAGCAGTGATCCTGGGACTGTTGCCTACGAGCAGTACTTC.

This clonotype occurred many times. The chain has TRBV2 and TRBJ1-1; perhaps TRBD1 as D (6 bases). This CDR3 spans 15 amino acids. Trimming took off 1 base at V and 3 bases at J, with 12 bases between the two ends. In germline, CDR1 is SNHLY, CDR2 FYNNEI. The CDR3 nucleotides read TGTGCCAGCAGTGAAGAAGGGCAGGGGTACACTGAAGCTTTCTTT. Residues: CASSEEGQGYTEAFF.

The V and J genes are TRBV20-1 and TRBJ1-1; perhaps TRBD1 as D (6 bases). Trimming stripped 6 bases from V and 7 bases from J, with 21 bases between. This CDR3 has 14 residues. Germline CDR1 is DFQATT and CDR2 is SNEGSKA (reference sequence). The CDR3 DNA reads as TGCAGTGCCCCACGGGGGGCAATTTTTAATGAAGCTTTCTTT. Amino acids: CSAPRGAIFNEAFF.

The chain employs TRBV20-1 and TRBJ2-1; a possible D gene is TRBD2 (5 bases). The CDR3 is 16 amino acids. Germline CDR1 DFQATT, CDR2 SNEGSKA (reference sequence). V lost 0 bases and J 0 bases, leaving 12 bases between the germline ends. The CDR3 loop reads CSARDTGFSSYNEQFF. Here the CDR3 DNA reads TGCAGTGCTAGAGATACGGGATTCAGCTCCTACAATGAGCAGTTCTTC.

V gene TRBV7-9 combines with J gene TRBJ2-5; 7 bases align to TRBD2. The germline V gene encodes CDR1 SEHNR and CDR2 FQNEAQ (reference sequence). Losses at the gene ends were 5 bases for V and 5 bases for J; bases not matched to a gene: 5. The length of the CDR3 is 13 residues. The CDR3 sequence is CASSPTAGETQYF. The CDR3 DNA reads TGTGCCAGCAGCCCCACAGCGGGGGAGACCCAGTACTTC.

This clonotype was seen just once. This clone may be a read error of a much larger clone one base away. This CDR3 reads CASSEAFGLWGTQYF. The CDR3 DNA is TGTGCCAGCAGTGAAGCTTTCGGTCTGTGGGGGACCCAGTACTTC. V is TRBV2 and J is TRBJ2-5; no clear D gene. Germline V gene lookup returns CDR1 SNHLY and CDR2 FYNNEI. Between the trimmed V and J ends, which lost 0 bases and 7 bases, there was a span of 15 bases. The CDR3 loop spans 15 amino acids. Using reference TRBV2 and TRBJ2-5 for the parts outside the CDR3, the full variable domain is EPEVTQTPSHQVTQMGQEVILRCVPISNHLYFYWYRQILGQKVEFLVSFYNNEISEKSEIFDDQFSVERPDGSNFTLKIRSTKLEDSAMYFCASSEAFGLWGTQYFGPGTRLLVL.

This clonotype was picked up many times. The V and J genes are TRBV7-9 and TRBJ2-7, with TRBD1 matching over 7 bases. After removal of 5 bases from V and 3 bases from J, the junction contained 4 bases not matched to a gene. Germline loops: CDR1 SEHNR, CDR2 FQNEAQ (reference sequence). The CDR3 consists of 13 residues. The CDR3 bases are TGTGCCAGCAGCCCGCGACAGGGCTACGAGCAGTACTTC. This sequence encodes CASSPRQGYEQYF.